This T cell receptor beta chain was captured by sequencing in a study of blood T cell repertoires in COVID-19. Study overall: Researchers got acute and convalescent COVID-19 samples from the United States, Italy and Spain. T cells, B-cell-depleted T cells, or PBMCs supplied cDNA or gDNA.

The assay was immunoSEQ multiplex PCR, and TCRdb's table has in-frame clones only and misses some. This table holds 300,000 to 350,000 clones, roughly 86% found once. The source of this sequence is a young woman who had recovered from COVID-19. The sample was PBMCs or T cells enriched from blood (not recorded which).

The CDR3 loop reads CASSSESGRRNEQFF. CDR3 DNA: TGTGCCAGCAGCTCGGAGAGCGGGAGGAGGAATGAGCAGTTCTTC. This chain links TRBV7-9 with TRBJ2-1; 9 bases match TRBD2. Germline V CDR1 and CDR2: SEHNR, FQNEAQ (reference sequence). This CDR3 is built from 15 residues. With V trimmed by 4 bases and J by 7 bases, 8 bases remained unmatched.